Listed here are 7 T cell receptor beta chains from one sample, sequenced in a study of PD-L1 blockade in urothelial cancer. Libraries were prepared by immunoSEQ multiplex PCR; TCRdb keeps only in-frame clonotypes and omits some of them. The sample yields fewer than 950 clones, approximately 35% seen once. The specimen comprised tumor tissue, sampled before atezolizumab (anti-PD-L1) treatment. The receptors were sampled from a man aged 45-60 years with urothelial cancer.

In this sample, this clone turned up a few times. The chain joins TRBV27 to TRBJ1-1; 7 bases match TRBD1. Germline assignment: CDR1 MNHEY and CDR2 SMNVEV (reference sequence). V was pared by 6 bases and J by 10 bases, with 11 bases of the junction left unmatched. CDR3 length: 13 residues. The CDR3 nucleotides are TGTGCCAGCAGCGTCCAGGGGGGTTCTAGAGCTTTCTTT. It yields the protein CASSVQGGSRAFF.

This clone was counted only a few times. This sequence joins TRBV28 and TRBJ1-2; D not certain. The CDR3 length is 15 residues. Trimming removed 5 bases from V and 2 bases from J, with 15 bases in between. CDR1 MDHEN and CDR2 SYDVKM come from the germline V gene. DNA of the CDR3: TGTGCCAGCAGTCCCGCCACTGCCCTAAACTATGGCTACACCTTC. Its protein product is CASSPATALNYGYTF.

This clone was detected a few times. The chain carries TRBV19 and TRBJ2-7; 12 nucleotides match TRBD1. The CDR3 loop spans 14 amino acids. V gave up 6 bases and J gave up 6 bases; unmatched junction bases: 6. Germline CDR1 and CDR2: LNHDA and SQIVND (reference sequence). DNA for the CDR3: TGTGCCAGTAGGCCGGGACAGGGGGCGCGCGAGCAGTACTTC. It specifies CASRPGQGAREQYF. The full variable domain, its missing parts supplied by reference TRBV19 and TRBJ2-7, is DGGITQSPKYLFRKEGQNVTLSCEQNLNHDAMYWYRQDPGQGLRLIYYSQIVNDFQKGDIAEGYSVSREKKESFPLTVTSAQKNPTAFYLCASRPGQGAREQYFGPGTRLTVT.

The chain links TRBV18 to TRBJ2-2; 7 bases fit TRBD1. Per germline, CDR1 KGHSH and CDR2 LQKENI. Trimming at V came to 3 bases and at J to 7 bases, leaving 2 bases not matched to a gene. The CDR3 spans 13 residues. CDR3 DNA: TGTGCCAGCTCACCTCGGACAGGCGGGGAGCTGTTTTTT. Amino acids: CASSPRTGGELFF.

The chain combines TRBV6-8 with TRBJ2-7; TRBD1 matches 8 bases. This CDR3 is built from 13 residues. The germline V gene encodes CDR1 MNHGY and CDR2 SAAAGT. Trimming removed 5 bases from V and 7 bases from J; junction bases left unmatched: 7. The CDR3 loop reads CASSATGAGEQYV. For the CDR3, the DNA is TGTGCCAGCAGTGCGACAGGGGCTGGAGAGCAGTACGTC.

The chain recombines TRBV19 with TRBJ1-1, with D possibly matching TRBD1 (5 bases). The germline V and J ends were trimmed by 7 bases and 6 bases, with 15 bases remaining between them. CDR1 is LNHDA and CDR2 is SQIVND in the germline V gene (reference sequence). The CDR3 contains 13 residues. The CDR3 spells CASKTAGVAEAFF. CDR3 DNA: TGTGCCAGTAAGACAGCCGGGGTGGCTGAAGCTTTCTTT.

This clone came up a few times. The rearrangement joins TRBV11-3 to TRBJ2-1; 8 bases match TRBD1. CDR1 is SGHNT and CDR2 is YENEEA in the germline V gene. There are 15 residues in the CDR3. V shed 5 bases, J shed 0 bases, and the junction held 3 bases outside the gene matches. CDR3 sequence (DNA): TGTGCCAGCAGCCTAACAGGGGGCTCCTACAATGAGCAGTTCTTC. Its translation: CASSLTGGSYNEQFF.